The 20 T cell receptor beta chains below all came from one sample that was sequenced in a study of shared clonotypes between healthy human individuals. Generated by immunoSEQ multiplex PCR, the TCRdb table keeps only in-frame clones and is missing some. The sample carries about 2.4 million clones, roughly 93% recorded once. The source material was naive CD4+ T cells from PBMCs. As for subset: CD45RA+ positively selected. Receptors originate from a man between 18 and 35 years old in good health. Some clones in this sample may be carry-over from other donors' samples.

V usage is TRBV19 and J usage is TRBJ2-5; D might be TRBD1 (6 bases). Germline loops: CDR1 LNHDA, CDR2 SQIVND (reference sequence). The CDR3 runs to 17 residues. The V end was cut by 2 bases, the J end by 1 base, with 17 bases between. The CDR3 reads CASSIRVRQGIQETQYF. DNA of the CDR3: TGTGCCAGTAGTATACGAGTACGGCAGGGGATCCAAGAGACCCAGTACTTC.

The J gene is TRBJ1-2, the V gene TRBV21-1; the D call TRBD1 from the table was never checked on the DNA. TRBV21-1 is reported as a pseudogene. This CDR3 contains 16 residues. CDR3 amino acids: CASSTAPAAGQYGYTF. The CDR3 DNA reads TGTGCCAGCAGCACCGCCCCCGCGGCAGGACAATATGGCTACACCTTC.

The chain is built from TRBV2 and TRBJ2-7; 8 bases line up with TRBD1. The ends lost 11 bases at V and 3 bases at J; junction bases unmatched: 6. CDR1 SNHLY and CDR2 FYNNEI come from the germline V gene. CDR3 length: 12 residues. The DNA of the CDR3 is TGTGCCTGGAAAGGACAGGGCTACGAGCAGTACTTC. Translated, it gives CAWKGQGYEQYF.

The CDR3, as DNA: TGTGCCAGCAGTGCTCCGGGACGATCGATCTACGAGCAGTACTTC. Translation gives CASSAPGRSIYEQYF. The V gene is TRBV6-6, the J gene TRBJ2-7, with D tentatively TRBD1 or TRBD2 (5 bases each). V was pared by 5 bases and J by 3 bases, with 17 bases between. CDR3 size: 15 residues. CDR1 and CDR2 from the germline V gene are MNHNY and SVGAGI (reference sequence).

The rearrangement links TRBV12-5 to TRBJ2-2; the match to TRBD1 covers 8 bases. With V trimmed by 7 bases and J by 4 bases, 11 bases remained unmatched. The CDR3 is 16 residues long. Germline assignment: CDR1 LGHNT and CDR2 FRNRAP. The CDR3: CASAQRVTGATGELFF. In DNA form, the CDR3 reads TGTGCTAGTGCTCAAAGGGTGACAGGGGCCACCGGGGAGCTGTTTTTT. Full variable domain (outside the CDR3, taken from reference TRBV12-5 and TRBJ2-2): DARVTQTPRHKVTEMGQEVTMRCQPILGHNTVFWYRQTMMQGLELLAYFRNRAPLDDSGMPKDRFSAEMPDATLATLKIQPSEPRDSAVYFCASAQRVTGATGELFFGEGSRLTVL.

The sample holds one count of this clone. The sample has other DNA sequences that encode this CDR3 too. The J gene is TRBJ2-5, the V gene TRBV9, with TRBD1 as a possible D gene (5 bases). Germline-derived CDR1 and CDR2 are SGDLS and YYNGEE. Trimming removed 0 bases at V and 5 bases at J, with 8 bases between. This CDR3 is 13 amino acids long. CDR3 residues: CASSVDSGETQYF. The CDR3 region has the DNA TGTGCCAGCAGCGTAGATTCAGGGGAGACCCAGTACTTC.

The V call is TRBV28, the J call TRBJ1-1; TRBD1 aligns across 10 bases. The germline CDR1 and CDR2 sequences are MDHEN and SYDVKM. V lost 3 bases to trimming and J lost 3 bases; unmatched junction nucleotides: 7. This CDR3 region has 16 residues. As DNA, the CDR3 is TGTGCCAGCAGTTTGGTCACCGGGACAGGGGACACTGAAGCTTTCTTT. It yields the protein CASSLVTGTGDTEAFF.

This clone appeared a few times. The J gene is TRBJ1-3, the V gene TRBV7-2, with 8 positions matching TRBD1. CDR3 size: 13 residues. Germline CDR1 is SGHTA and CDR2 is FQGNSA. The ends lost 5 bases at V and 9 bases at J; junction bases unmatched: 6. Here the CDR3 reads CASSLGQGSTIYF. CDR3 coding DNA: TGTGCCAGCAGCCTCGGACAGGGCTCCACCATATATTTT.

The rearrangement links TRBV28 to TRBJ2-7; TRBD1 is a possible D gene (5 bases). The CDR3 loop spans 14 amino acids. The germline V and J ends were trimmed by 7 bases and 3 bases, with 16 bases remaining between them. CDR1 is MDHEN, CDR2 SYDVKM, per germline. The CDR3 region has the DNA TGTGCCAGCAAAAAGGGGTGGGGAAACTACGAGCAGTACTTC. This translates into CASKKGWGNYEQYF. Full variable domain (rest looked up from reference TRBV28 and TRBJ2-7): DVKVTQSSRYLVKRTGEKVFLECVQDMDHENMFWYRQDPGLGLRLIYFSYDVKMKEKGDIPEGYSVSREKKERFSLILESASTNQTSMYLCASKKGWGNYEQYFGPGTRLTVT.

This chain joins TRBV9 and TRBJ2-1; 15 bases line up with TRBD2. This CDR3 spans 16 amino acids. CDR1 is SGDLS, CDR2 YYNGEE, per germline. V dropped 4 bases and J dropped 5; count of bases not matched to a gene: 4. The CDR3 protein is CASSRTSGRADNEQFF. The CDR3 nucleotides are TGTGCCAGCAGCCGGACTAGCGGGAGGGCCGACAATGAGCAGTTCTTC. The complete variable domain, with remaining parts taken from reference TRBV9 and TRBJ2-1, reads DSGVTQTPKHLITATGQRVTLRCSPRSGDLSVYWYQQSLDQGLQFLIQYYNGEERAKGNILERFSAQQFPDLHSELNLSSLELGDSALYFCASSRTSGRADNEQFFGPGTRLTVL.

Regarding this clone: Other DNA sequences of this sample code for an identical CDR3. The chain links TRBV20-1 to TRBJ1-2, with unresolved D. Germline lookup yields CDR1 DFQATT and CDR2 SNEGSKA (reference sequence). The CDR3 is 11 residues long. V lost 2 bases and J lost 3, with 4 bases in between. The CDR3: CSARLDYGYTF. For the CDR3, the DNA is TGCAGTGCTAGACTAGACTATGGCTACACCTTC.

The chain is built from TRBV5-1 and TRBJ2-7; D remains ambiguous. With 4 bases removed from V and 3 bases from J, the gap between germline ends came to 14 bases. Germline-derived CDR1 and CDR2 are SGHRS and YFSETQ. This CDR3 comprises 14 residues. DNA for the CDR3: TGCGCCAGCAGCGGACGGATCAACAGCTACGAGCAGTACTTC. It encodes CASSGRINSYEQYF.

This rearrangement joins TRBV6-5 to TRBJ1-2, with D possibly being TRBD1 (5 bases). Looked up from germline, CDR1 is MNHEY and CDR2 is SVGAGI. This CDR3 spans 13 amino acids. The V end lost 5 bases, the J end lost 13 bases, and 20 bases lay between the germline ends. The CDR3 DNA sequence: TGTGCCAGCAGTCCGACGGGCGGCTGGGGGGTCACCTTC. Residues: CASSPTGGWGVTF.

V usage is TRBV10-3 and J usage is TRBJ1-2, with D uncertain. CDR3 size: 13 residues. Trimming took off 2 bases at V and 6 bases at J, with 10 bases between the two ends. Germline values: CDR1 ENHRY, CDR2 SYGVKD. The CDR3 DNA reads TGTGCCATCAGTGAGGACCCCTCAGATGGCTACACCTTC. Its protein product is CAISEDPSDGYTF.

This rearrangement joins TRBV25-1 to TRBJ1-2; 8 nucleotides agree with TRBD1. Trimming removed 4 bases from V and 5 bases from J; junction bases left unmatched: 18. CDR1 is MGHDK, CDR2 SYGVNS, per germline. This CDR3 is built from 18 residues. CDR3 amino acids: CASSAPGRGGQELYGYTF. CDR3 DNA: TGTGCCAGCAGTGCCCCTGGACGTGGGGGACAGGAACTTTATGGCTACACCTTC.

The rearrangement links TRBV7-9 to TRBJ2-4; 8 nucleotides agree with TRBD2. This CDR3 is built from 13 residues. J lost 11 bases, V lost 5 bases, and 8 bases had no gene match. The V gene's germline CDR1 is SEHNR and CDR2 FQNEAQ (reference sequence). CDR3 nucleotide sequence: TGTGCCAGCAGCGACCGGGAGGGCCTAGTTCAGTACTTC. Translated, it gives CASSDREGLVQYF.

The chain couples TRBV7-9 to TRBJ1-3, with D unresolved. There are 11 residues in the CDR3. The ends were cut back, 4 bases at V and 8 bases at J, with 6 bases in the middle. CDR1 is SEHNR and CDR2 is FQNEAQ in the germline V gene (reference sequence). The CDR3 DNA reads TGTGCCAGCAGCTCGGGGTACACCATATATTTT. This encodes CASSSGYTIYF.

This chain connects TRBV7-9 to TRBJ2-7; 9 bases fit TRBD2. Germline V lookup: CDR1 SEHNR, CDR2 FQNEAQ (reference sequence). The CDR3 is 15 amino acids. With V trimmed by 3 bases and J by 1 base, 4 bases remained unmatched. CDR3 nucleotides: TGTGCCAGCAGCTTTGTAGCGGGAGCTTCCTACGAGCAGTACTTC. This encodes CASSFVAGASYEQYF.

The chain joins TRBV19 to TRBJ1-2, with D tentatively TRBD1 (6 bases). Deletions cut 0 bases from V and 2 bases from J, with 13 bases between. CDR3 length equals 16 residues. Germline V gene data show CDR1 as LNHDA and CDR2 as SQIVND (reference sequence). The CDR3, as DNA: TGTGCCAGTAGTATAGAGGCTATCACAGGGAACTATGGCTACACCTTC. Amino acids: CASSIEAITGNYGYTF. The full variable domain, in which reference TRBV19 and TRBJ1-2 provide the parts outside the CDR3, is DGGITQSPKYLFRKEGQNVTLSCEQNLNHDAMYWYRQDPGQGLRLIYYSQIVNDFQKGDIAEGYSVSREKKESFPLTVTSAQKNPTAFYLCASSIEAITGNYGYTFGSGTRLTVV.

The V and J genes are TRBV18 and TRBJ2-1; D is possibly TRBD2 (6 bases). CDR1 KGHSH and CDR2 LQKENI come from the germline V gene. The CDR3 runs 17 residues. V gave up 6 bases and J gave up 3 bases, with 21 bases separating them. The CDR3 loop reads CASSLPPPGLFYNEQFF. For the CDR3, the DNA is TGTGCCAGCTCCCTGCCCCCCCCCGGACTATTCTACAATGAGCAGTTCTTC.